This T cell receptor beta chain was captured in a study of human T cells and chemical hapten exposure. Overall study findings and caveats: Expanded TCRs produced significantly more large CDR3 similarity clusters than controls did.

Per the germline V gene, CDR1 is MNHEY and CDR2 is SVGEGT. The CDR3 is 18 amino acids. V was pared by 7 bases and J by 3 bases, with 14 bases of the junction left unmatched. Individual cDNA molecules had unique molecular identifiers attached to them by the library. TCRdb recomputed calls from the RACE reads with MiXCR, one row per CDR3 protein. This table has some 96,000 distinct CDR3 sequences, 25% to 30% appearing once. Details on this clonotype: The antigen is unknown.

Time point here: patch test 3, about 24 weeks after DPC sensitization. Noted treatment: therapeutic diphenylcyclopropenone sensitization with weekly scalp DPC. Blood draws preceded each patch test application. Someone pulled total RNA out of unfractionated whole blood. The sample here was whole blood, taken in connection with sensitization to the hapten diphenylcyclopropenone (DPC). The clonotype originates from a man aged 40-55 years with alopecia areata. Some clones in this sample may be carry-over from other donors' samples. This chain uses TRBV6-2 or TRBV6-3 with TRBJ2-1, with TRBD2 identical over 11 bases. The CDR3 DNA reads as TGTGCCAGCACCCTAGGGCCCCGTAGCGGGAGGGTCTACAATGAGCAGTTCTTC. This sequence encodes CASTLGPRSGRVYNEQFF.